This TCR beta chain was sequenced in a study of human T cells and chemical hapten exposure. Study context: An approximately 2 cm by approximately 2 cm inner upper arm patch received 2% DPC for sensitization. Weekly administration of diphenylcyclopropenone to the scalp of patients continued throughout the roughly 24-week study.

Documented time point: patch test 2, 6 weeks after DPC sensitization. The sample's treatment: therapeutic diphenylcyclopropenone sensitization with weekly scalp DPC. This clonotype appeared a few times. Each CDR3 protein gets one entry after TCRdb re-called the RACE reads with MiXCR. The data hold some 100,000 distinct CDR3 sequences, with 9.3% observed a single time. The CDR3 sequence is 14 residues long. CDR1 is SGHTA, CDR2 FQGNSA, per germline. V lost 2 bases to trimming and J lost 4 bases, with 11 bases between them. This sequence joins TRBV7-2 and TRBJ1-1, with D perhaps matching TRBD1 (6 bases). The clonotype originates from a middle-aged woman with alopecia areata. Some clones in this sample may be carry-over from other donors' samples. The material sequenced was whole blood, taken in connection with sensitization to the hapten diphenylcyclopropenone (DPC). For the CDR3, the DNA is TGTGCCAGCAGCTTAACACAGGGTCGCACTGAAGCTTTCTTT. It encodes CASSLTQGRTEAFF.